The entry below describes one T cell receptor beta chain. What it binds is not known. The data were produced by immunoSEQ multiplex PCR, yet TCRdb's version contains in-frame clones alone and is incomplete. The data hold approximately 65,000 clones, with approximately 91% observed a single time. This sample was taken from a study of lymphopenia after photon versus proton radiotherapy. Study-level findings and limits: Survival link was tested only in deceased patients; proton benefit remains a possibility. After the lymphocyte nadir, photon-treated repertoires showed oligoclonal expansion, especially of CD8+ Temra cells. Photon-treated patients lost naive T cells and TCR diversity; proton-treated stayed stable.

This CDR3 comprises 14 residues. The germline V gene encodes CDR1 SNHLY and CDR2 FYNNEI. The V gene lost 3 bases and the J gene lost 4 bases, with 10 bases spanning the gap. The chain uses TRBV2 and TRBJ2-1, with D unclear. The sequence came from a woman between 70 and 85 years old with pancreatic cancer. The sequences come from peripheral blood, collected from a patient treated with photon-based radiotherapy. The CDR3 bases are TGTGCCAGCAGTGATAGGACGGCGTACAATGAGCAGTTCTTC. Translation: CASSDRTAYNEQFF.